The 14 T cell receptor beta chains below all came from one sample that was sequenced in a study of T cell changes during pregnancy in multiple sclerosis. The protocol was immunoSEQ multiplex PCR, while the TCRdb copy is restricted to in-frame clones and leaves out a portion. Of tens of thousands of clones in the sample, around 93% were seen once. The sample here was CD8+ T cells from peripheral blood mononuclear cells, taken in the second trimester of pregnancy. The receptor source for this set is a female donor with multiple sclerosis, enrolled in a pregnancy study.

The genes are TRBV29-1 and TRBJ2-2, with a weak D call TRBD2 (7 bases). From germline, CDR1 is SQVTM and CDR2 ANQGSEA. V dropped 6 bases and J dropped 3 bases, with 14 bases sitting between them. The CDR3 length is 14 residues. The CDR3: CSVPRGADTGELFF. The DNA for the CDR3 is TGCAGCGTCCCACGGGGGGCTGACACCGGGGAGCTGTTTTTT.

This chain connects TRBV2 to TRBJ2-3, with D uncertain. V was clipped by 5 bases and J by 0 bases, with 12 bases between them. Germline CDR1 SNHLY, CDR2 FYNNEI. The CDR3 has 15 amino acids. The CDR3 DNA follows: TGTGCCAGCAGTCAGGTGGCAGCTAGCACAGATACGCAGTATTTT. This translates into CASSQVAASTDTQYF. The full variable domain, with the rest looked up from reference TRBV2 and TRBJ2-3, is EPEVTQTPSHQVTQMGQEVILRCVPISNHLYFYWYRQILGQKVEFLVSFYNNEISEKSEIFDDQFSVERPDGSNFTLKIRSTKLEDSAMYFCASSQVAASTDTQYFGPGTRLTVL.

The rearrangement joins TRBV7-6 to TRBJ2-5; D is undetermined. V lost 5 bases to trimming and J lost 4 bases, with 11 bases between them. CDR3 size: 13 residues. In germline, CDR1 is SGHVS, CDR2 FNYEAQ. CDR3 sequence reads: CASSKLTAETQYF. The CDR3 DNA is TGTGCCAGCAGCAAACTAACGGCAGAGACCCAGTACTTC.

The CDR3 DNA reads TGTGCCAGCAGTTATCAACGGGGAGTAGGCACTGAAGCTTTCTTT. Protein: CASSYQRGVGTEAFF. The gene calls are TRBV6-5 and TRBJ1-1; D is unresolved. Germline loops: CDR1 MNHEY, CDR2 SVGAGI. This CDR3 comprises 15 residues. V gave up 3 bases and J gave up 4 bases, with 15 bases separating them.

V usage is TRBV7-7 and J usage is TRBJ2-3; 10 nucleotides align to TRBD2. V lost 0 bases and J lost 1; bases outside the gene matches: 7. Per the germline V gene, CDR1 is SSHAT and CDR2 is FNYEAQ (reference sequence). CDR3 length: 18 residues. CDR3 loop: CASSLAPRTSGRTDTQYF. The DNA for the CDR3 is TGTGCCAGCAGCTTAGCGCCTAGGACTAGCGGACGCACAGATACGCAGTATTTT. Filled out from reference TRBV7-7 and TRBJ2-3, the complete variable domain reads GAGVSQSPRYKVTKRGQDVTLRCDPISSHATLYWYQQALGQGPEFLTYFNYEAQPDKSGLPSDRFSAERPEGSISTLTIQRTEQRDSAMYRCASSLAPRTSGRTDTQYFGPGTRLTVL.

The chain has TRBV2 and TRBJ2-1; 9 positions agree with TRBD2. From germline, CDR1 is SNHLY and CDR2 FYNNEI. The ends lost 3 bases at V and 8 bases at J; junction bases unmatched: 11. The CDR3 has 16 amino acids. As DNA, the CDR3 is TGTGCCAGCAGTGAGGCGGCTAGCGGGGCGCGCGATGAGCAGTTCTTC. This gives the protein CASSEAASGARDEQFF.

This chain uses TRBV4-2 with TRBJ1-1; 8 bases line up with TRBD1. Germline values: CDR1 LGHNA, CDR2 YNFKEQ. The CDR3 is made up of 15 amino acids. V gave up 1 base and J gave up 5 bases; unmatched junction bases: 6. CDR3 protein: CASSQVTGAHTEAFF. As DNA, the CDR3 is TGTGCCAGCAGCCAAGTGACAGGGGCACATACTGAAGCTTTCTTT.

V gene TRBV7-9 combines with J gene TRBJ2-2; D not resolved. V lost 4 bases to trimming and J lost 6 bases, with 9 bases between them. Germline V gives CDR1 SEHNR, CDR2 FQNEAQ (reference sequence). The CDR3 has 13 amino acids. The CDR3 DNA sequence: TGTGCCAGCAGCTCTACTAACGCCGGGGAGCTGTTTTTT. Its translation is CASSSTNAGELFF.

J is TRBJ2-3 and V is TRBV2; D possibly corresponds to TRBD2 (5 bases). The length of the CDR3 is 13 residues. V lost 5 bases to trimming and J lost 0 bases, with 6 bases between them. Germline CDR1 is SNHLY and CDR2 is FYNNEI. The CDR3 here is CASSSGSTDTQYF. CDR3 coding DNA: TGTGCCAGCAGTTCGGGGAGCACAGATACGCAGTATTTT.

This sequence joins TRBV7-9 and TRBJ2-3, with TRBD1 identical over 7 bases. V was clipped by 6 bases and J by 0 bases; unmatched bases: 9. The CDR3 has 16 amino acids. Germline lookup yields CDR1 SEHNR and CDR2 FQNEAQ (reference sequence). This CDR3 reads CASSYRGRPSTDTQYF. In DNA form, the CDR3 reads TGTGCCAGCAGTTACAGGGGACGTCCCAGCACAGATACGCAGTATTTT.

The rearrangement joins TRBV7-9 to TRBJ2-7, with TRBD2 matching 9 bases. V gave up 5 bases and J gave up 2 bases; unmatched junction bases: 10. Germline V gene lookup returns CDR1 SEHNR and CDR2 FQNEAQ (reference sequence). CDR3 size: 16 residues. CDR3 residues: CASSLQISGSTYEQYF. The CDR3 region has the DNA TGTGCCAGCAGCCTTCAGATTAGCGGGAGCACCTACGAGCAGTACTTC.

The chain couples TRBV5-8 to TRBJ2-5; tentative D call: TRBD2 (5 bases). Germline V gene lookup returns CDR1 SGHTS and CDR2 YDEGEE. V lost 4 bases, J lost 5 bases, and 15 bases lay in between. This CDR3 contains 14 residues. The CDR3 sequence: CASSLVGIGETQYF. The DNA for the CDR3 is TGTGCCAGCAGCCTTGTCGGGATTGGGGAGACCCAGTACTTC.

In its sample, this clone was seen once. This CDR3 reads CASSYTGYYEQFF. The CDR3 nucleotides read TGTGCCAGCAGTTACACGGGGTACTATGAGCAGTTCTTC. The chain combines TRBV6-6 with TRBJ2-1; tentative D call: TRBD2 (5 bases). Trimming stripped 2 bases from V and 8 bases from J, with 10 bases between. This CDR3 is 13 amino acids long. The V gene's germline CDR1 is MNHNY and CDR2 SVGAGI (reference sequence).

This chain uses TRBV10-3 with TRBJ1-4; 10 positions match TRBD1. V shed 2 bases, J shed 3 bases, and the junction held 3 bases outside the gene matches. CDR1 is ENHRY and CDR2 is SYGVKD in the germline V gene. CDR3 length equals 16 residues. CDR3 in DNA: TGTGCCATCAGTGAGGACAGGGGGCCCGCTAATGAAAAACTGTTTTTT. It translates to CAISEDRGPANEKLFF.